This T cell receptor (beta chain) was captured by sequencing in a study of blood T cell repertoires in COVID-19. The data were produced by immunoSEQ multiplex PCR, yet TCRdb's version contains in-frame clones alone and is incomplete. The sample carries 350,000 to 550,000 clones, roughly 91% recorded once. This CDR3 contains 19 residues. Germline V lookup: CDR1 KGHSH, CDR2 LQKENI. V shed 2 bases and J 0 bases; nucleotides not matched to a gene: 10. This clonotype originated in a woman between 25 and 40 years old with acute or convalescent COVID-19. Sequenced material: peripheral blood. The J gene is TRBJ2-3, the V gene TRBV18; TRBD2 agrees at 11 bases. The CDR3 sequence: CASSPYPLAGGPSTDTQYF. DNA of the CDR3: TGTGCCAGCTCACCATATCCCCTAGCGGGGGGCCCGAGCACAGATACGCAGTATTTT.